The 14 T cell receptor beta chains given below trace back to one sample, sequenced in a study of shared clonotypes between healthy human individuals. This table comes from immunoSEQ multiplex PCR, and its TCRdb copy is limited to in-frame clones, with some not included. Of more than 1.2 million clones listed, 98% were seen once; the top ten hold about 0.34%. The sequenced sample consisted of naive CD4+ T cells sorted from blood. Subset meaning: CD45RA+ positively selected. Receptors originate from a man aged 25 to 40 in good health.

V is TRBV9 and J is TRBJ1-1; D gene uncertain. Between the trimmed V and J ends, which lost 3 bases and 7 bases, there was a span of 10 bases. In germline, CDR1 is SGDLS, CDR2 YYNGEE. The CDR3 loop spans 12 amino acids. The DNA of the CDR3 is TGTGCCAGCAGCGCGCCGGAGGGTGAAGCTTTCTTT. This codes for CASSAPEGEAFF. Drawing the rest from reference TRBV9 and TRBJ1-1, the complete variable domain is DSGVTQTPKHLITATGQRVTLRCSPRSGDLSVYWYQQSLDQGLQFLIQYYNGEERAKGNILERFSAQQFPDLHSELNLSSLELGDSALYFCASSAPEGEAFFGQGTRLTVV.

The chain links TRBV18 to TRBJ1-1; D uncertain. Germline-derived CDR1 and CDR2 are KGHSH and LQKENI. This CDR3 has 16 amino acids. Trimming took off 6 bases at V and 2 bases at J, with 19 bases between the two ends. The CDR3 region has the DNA TGTGCCAGCTCCCTGCTGTCCGGAAAGTTCAACACTGAAGCTTTCTTT. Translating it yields CASSLLSGKFNTEAFF.

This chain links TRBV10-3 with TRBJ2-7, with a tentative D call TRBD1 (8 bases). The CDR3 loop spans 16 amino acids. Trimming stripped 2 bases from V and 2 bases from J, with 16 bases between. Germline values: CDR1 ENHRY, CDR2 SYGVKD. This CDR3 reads CAISEPGRTGTYEQYF. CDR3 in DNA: TGTGCCATCAGTGAGCCCGGGAGGACAGGGACCTACGAGCAGTACTTC.

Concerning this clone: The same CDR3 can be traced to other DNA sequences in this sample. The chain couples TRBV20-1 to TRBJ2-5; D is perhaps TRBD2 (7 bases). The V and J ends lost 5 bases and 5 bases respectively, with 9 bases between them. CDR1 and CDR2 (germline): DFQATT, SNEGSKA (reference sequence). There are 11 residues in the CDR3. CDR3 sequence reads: CSAGRGETQYF. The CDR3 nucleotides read TGCAGTGCTGGGAGGGGGGAGACCCAGTACTTC.

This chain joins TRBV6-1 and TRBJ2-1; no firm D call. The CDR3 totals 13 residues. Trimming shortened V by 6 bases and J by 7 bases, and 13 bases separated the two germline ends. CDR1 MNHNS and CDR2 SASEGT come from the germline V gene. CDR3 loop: CASSLDMVNEQFF. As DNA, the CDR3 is TGTGCCAGCAGCCTAGACATGGTGAATGAGCAGTTCTTC.

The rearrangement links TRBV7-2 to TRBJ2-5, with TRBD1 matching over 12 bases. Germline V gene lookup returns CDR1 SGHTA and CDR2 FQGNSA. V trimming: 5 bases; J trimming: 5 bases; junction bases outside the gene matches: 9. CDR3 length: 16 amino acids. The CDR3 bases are TGTGCCAGCAGCCCCACCTGGGACAGGGGGCGTGAGACCCAGTACTTC. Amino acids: CASSPTWDRGRETQYF. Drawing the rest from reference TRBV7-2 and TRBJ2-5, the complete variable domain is GAGVSQSPSNKVTEKGKDVELRCDPISGHTALYWYRQSLGQGLEFLIYFQGNSAPDKSGLPSDRFSAERTGGSVSTLTIQRTQQEDSAVYLCASSPTWDRGRETQYFGPGTRLLVL.

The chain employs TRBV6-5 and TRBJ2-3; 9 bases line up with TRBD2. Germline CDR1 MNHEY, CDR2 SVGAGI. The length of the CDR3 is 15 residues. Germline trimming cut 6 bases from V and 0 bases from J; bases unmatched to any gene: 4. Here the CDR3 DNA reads TGTGCCAGCAGGGACGGACTAGCGAGCACAGATACGCAGTATTTT. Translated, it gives CASRDGLASTDTQYF.

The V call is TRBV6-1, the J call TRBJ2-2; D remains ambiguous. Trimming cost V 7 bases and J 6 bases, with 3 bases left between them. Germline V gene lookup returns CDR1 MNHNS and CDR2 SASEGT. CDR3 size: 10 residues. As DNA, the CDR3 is TGTGCCAGCATGGCCGGGGAGCTGTTTTTT. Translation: CASMAGELFF.

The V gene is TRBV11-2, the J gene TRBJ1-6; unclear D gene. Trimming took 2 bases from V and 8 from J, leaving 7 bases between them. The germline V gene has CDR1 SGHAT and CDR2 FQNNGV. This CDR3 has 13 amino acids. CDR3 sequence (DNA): TGTGCCAGCAGCTTAATGCTGTATTCACCCCTCCACTTT. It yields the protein CASSLMLYSPLHF.

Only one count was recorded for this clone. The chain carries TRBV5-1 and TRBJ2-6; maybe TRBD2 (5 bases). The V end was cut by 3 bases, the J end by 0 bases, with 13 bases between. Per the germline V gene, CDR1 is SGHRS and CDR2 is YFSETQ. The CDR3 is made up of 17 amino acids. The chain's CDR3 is CASSSREGSSGANVLTF. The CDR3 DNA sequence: TGCGCCAGCAGCTCCAGAGAGGGTAGCTCTGGGGCCAACGTCCTGACTTTC.

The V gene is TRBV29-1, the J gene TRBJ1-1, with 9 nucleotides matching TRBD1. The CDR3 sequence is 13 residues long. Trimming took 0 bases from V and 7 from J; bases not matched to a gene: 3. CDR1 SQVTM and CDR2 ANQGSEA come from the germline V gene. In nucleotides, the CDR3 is TGCAGCGTTGAAGAGGTGACAGGGGGTGAAGCTTTCTTT. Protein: CSVEEVTGGEAFF.

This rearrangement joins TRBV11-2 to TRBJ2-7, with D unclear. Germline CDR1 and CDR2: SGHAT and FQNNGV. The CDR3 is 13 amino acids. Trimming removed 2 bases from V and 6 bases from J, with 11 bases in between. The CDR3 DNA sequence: TGTGCCAGCAGCTTATTACACACGGGCGAGCAGTACTTC. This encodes CASSLLHTGEQYF. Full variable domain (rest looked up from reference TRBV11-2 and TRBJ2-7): EAGVAQSPRYKIIEKRQSVAFWCNPISGHATLYWYQQILGQGPKLLIQFQNNGVVDDSQLPKDRFSAERLKGVDSTLKIQPAKLEDSAVYLCASSLLHTGEQYFGPGTRLTVT.

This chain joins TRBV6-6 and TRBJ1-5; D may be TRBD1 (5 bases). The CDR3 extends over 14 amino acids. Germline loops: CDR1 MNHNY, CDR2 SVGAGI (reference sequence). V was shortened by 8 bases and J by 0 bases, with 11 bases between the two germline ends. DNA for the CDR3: TGTGCCAGCGGTAAGGGGATTAGCAATCAGCCCCAGCATTTT. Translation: CASGKGISNQPQHF.

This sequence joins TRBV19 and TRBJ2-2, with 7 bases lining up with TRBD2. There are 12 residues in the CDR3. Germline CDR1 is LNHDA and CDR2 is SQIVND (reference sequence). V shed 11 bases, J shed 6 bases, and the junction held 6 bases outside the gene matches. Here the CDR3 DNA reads TGTGCCGATCGGCTAGCGGCCGGGGAGCTGTTTTTT. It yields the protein CADRLAAGELFF.